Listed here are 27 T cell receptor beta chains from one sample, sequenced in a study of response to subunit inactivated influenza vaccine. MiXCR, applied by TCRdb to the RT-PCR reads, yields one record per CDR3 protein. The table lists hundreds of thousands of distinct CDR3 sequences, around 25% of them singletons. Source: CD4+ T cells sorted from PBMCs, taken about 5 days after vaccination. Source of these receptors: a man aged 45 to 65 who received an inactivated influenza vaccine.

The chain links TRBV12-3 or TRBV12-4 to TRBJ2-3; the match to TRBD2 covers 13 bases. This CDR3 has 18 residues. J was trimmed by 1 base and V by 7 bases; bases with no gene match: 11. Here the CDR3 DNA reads TGTGCCAGCACCCCGGGTAACGGACTAGCGGGAGGCACAGATACGCAGTATTTT. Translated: CASTPGNGLAGGTDTQYF.

The CDR3 sequence: CASSLVSGGGYEQYF. DNA of the CDR3: TGTGCCAGCAGCTTAGTGTCAGGGGGAGGCTACGAGCAGTACTTC. This sequence joins TRBV11-2 and TRBJ2-7; D possibly corresponds to TRBD1 (7 bases). The CDR3 has 15 amino acids. V was trimmed by 1 base and J by 3 bases, leaving 13 bases between them. Germline CDR1 is SGHAT and CDR2 is FQNNGV.

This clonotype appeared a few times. Here the CDR3 reads CASSEASPGTVSSETQYF. CDR3 DNA sequence: TGTGCCAGCAGTGAAGCAAGCCCCGGGACAGTTAGTTCAGAGACCCAGTACTTC. This chain uses TRBV2 with TRBJ2-5; 7 nucleotides line up with TRBD1. Trimming at V came to 0 bases and at J to 4 bases, leaving 14 bases not matched to a gene. CDR1 SNHLY and CDR2 FYNNEI come from the germline V gene. The CDR3 has 18 amino acids. The complete variable domain, with remaining parts taken from reference TRBV2 and TRBJ2-5, reads EPEVTQTPSHQVTQMGQEVILRCVPISNHLYFYWYRQILGQKVEFLVSFYNNEISEKSEIFDDQFSVERPDGSNFTLKIRSTKLEDSAMYFCASSEASPGTVSSETQYFGPGTRLLVL.

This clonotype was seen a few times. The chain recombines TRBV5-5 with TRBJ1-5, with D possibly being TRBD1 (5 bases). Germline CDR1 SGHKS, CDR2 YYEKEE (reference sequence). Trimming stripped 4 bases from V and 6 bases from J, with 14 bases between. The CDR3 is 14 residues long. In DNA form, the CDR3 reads TGTGCCAGCAGCCCAAGGACGGGGCTTCAGCCCCAGCATTTT. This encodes CASSPRTGLQPQHF.

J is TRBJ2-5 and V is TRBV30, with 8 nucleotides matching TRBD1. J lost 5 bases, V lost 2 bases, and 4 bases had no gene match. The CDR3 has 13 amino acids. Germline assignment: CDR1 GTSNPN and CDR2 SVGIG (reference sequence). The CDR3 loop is CAWSTGDRETQYF. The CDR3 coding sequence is TGTGCCTGGAGTACAGGGGACAGGGAGACCCAGTACTTC.

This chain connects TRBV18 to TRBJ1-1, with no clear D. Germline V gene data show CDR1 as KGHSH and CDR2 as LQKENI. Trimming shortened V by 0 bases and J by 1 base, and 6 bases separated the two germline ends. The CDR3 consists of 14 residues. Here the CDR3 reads CASSPPPGNTEAFF. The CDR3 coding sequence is TGTGCCAGCTCACCACCGCCAGGGAACACTGAAGCTTTCTTT.

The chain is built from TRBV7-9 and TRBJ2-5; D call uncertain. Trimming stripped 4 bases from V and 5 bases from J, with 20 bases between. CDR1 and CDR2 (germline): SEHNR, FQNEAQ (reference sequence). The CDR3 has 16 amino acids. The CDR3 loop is CASSSRAGPLSETQYF. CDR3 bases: TGTGCCAGCAGCTCCCGAGCCGGACCGCTTTCGGAGACCCAGTACTTC.

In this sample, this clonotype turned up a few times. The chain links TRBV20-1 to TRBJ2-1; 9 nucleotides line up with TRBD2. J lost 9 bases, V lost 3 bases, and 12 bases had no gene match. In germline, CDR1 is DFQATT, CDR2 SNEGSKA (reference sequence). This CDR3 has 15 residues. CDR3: CSARRIGLALREQFF. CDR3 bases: TGCAGTGCTAGGAGAATCGGACTAGCGCTGCGTGAGCAGTTCTTC.

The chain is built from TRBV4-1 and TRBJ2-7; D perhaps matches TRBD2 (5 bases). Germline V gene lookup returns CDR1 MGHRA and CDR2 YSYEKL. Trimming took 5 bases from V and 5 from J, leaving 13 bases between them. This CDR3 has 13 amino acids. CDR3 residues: CASSFGFGDEQYF. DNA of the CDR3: TGCGCCAGCAGCTTTGGATTCGGGGACGAGCAGTACTTC.

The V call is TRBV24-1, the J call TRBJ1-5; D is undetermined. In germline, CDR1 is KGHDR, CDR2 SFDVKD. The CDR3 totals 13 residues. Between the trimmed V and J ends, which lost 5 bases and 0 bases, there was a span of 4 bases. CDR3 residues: CATSGNSNQPQHF. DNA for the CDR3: TGTGCCACCAGTGGAAATAGCAATCAGCCCCAGCATTTT.

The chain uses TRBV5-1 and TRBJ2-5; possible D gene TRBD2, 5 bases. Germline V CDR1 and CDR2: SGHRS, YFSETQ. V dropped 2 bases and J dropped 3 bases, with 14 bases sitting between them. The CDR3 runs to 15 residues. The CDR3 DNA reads TGCGCCAGCAGCTTCGAGGGAGTAGGGAAAGAGACCCAGTACTTC. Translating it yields CASSFEGVGKETQYF.

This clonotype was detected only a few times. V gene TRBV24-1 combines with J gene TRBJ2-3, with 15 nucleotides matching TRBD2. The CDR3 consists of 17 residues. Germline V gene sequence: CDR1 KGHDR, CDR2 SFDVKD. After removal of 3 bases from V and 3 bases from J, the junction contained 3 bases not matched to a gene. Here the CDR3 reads CATSDPGLAGGTDTQYF. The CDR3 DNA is TGTGCCACCAGTGATCCCGGACTAGCGGGAGGGACAGATACGCAGTATTTT.

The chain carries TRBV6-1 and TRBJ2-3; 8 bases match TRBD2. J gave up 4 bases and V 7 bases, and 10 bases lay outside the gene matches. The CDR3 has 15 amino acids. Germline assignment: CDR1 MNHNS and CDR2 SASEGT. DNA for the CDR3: TGTGCCAGCAAAGAAAGCGGGAGAGGGGCAGATACGCAGTATTTT. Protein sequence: CASKESGRGADTQYF.

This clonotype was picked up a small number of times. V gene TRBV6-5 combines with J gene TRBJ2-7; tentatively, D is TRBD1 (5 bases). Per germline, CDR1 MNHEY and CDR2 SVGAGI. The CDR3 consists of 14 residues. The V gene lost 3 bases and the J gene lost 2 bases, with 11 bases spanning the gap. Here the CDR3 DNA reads TGTGCCAGCAGTTATGTTCAGGGCGCCTACGAGCAGTACTTC. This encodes CASSYVQGAYEQYF.

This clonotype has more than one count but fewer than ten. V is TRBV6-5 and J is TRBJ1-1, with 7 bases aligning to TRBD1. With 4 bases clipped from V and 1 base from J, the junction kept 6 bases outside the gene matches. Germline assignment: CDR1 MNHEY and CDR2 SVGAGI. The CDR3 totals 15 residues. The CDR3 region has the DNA TGTGCCAGCAGTTTCACCGGGACAGCGAACACTGAAGCTTTCTTT. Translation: CASSFTGTANTEAFF.

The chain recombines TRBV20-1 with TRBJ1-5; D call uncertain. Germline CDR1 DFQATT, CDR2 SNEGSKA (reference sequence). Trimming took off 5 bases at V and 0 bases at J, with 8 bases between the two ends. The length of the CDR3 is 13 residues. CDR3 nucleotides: TGCAGTGCTTATGACCATAGCAATCAGCCCCAGCATTTT. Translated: CSAYDHSNQPQHF.

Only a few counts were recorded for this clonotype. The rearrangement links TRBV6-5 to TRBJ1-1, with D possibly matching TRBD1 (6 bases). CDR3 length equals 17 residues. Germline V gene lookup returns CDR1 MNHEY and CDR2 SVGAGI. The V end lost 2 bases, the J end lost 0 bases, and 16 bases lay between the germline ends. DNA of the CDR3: TGTGCCAGCAGTTACGGGGGTGGACAGTTGTTGAACACTGAAGCTTTCTTT. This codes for CASSYGGGQLLNTEAFF.

The CDR3: CASSFRDRGKETQYF. The CDR3 region has the DNA TGTGCCAGCAGTTTCCGGGACAGGGGGAAGGAGACCCAGTACTTC. This rearrangement joins TRBV6-5 to TRBJ2-5; TRBD1 agrees at 11 bases. The junction had 6 bases not matched to a gene; V was cut back by 4 bases and J by 5 bases. The CDR3 runs to 15 residues. In germline, CDR1 is MNHEY, CDR2 SVGAGI.

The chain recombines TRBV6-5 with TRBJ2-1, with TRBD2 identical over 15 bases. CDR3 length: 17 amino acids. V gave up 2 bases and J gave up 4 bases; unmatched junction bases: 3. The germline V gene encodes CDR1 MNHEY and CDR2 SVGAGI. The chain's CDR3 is CASSYPGLAGGYNEQFF. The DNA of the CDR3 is TGTGCCAGCAGTTACCCGGGACTAGCGGGGGGTTACAATGAGCAGTTCTTC.

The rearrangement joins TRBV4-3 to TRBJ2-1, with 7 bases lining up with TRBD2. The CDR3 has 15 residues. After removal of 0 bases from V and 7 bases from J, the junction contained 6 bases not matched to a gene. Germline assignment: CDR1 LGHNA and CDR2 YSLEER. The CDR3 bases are TGCGCCAGCAGCCAAGATCGCGGGAGTATTAATGAGCAGTTCTTC. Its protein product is CASSQDRGSINEQFF.

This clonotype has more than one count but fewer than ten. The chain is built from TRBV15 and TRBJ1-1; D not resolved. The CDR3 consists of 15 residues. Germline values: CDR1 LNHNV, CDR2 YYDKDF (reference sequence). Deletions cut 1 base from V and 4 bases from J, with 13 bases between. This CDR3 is CATSRVTFMGTEAFF. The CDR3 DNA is TGTGCCACCAGCAGAGTCACGTTTATGGGCACTGAAGCTTTCTTT.

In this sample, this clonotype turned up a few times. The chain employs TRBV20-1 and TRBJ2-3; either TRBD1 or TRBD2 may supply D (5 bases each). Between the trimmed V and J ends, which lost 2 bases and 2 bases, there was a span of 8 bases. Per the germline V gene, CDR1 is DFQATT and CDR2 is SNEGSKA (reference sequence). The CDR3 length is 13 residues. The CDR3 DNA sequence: TGCAGTGCTAGACCGGGGACCACAGATACGCAGTATTTT. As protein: CSARPGTTDTQYF.

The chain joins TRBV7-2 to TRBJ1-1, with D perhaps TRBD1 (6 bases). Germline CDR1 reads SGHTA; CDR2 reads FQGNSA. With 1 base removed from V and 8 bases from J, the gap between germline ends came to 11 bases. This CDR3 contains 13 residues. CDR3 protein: CASSLGGQLEAFF. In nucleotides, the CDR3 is TGTGCCAGCAGCTTAGGGGGGCAGCTCGAAGCTTTCTTT.

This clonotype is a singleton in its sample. The CDR3: CASSPGTAGASYF. CDR3 DNA: TGTGCCAGCAGCCCGGGGACCGCGGGGGCGTCGTACTTC. This chain connects TRBV3-1 to TRBJ2-4; possible D gene TRBD2, 7 bases. The CDR3 is 13 amino acids. Germline CDR1 and CDR2: LGHDT and YNNKEL (reference sequence). Trimming pared 4 bases from V and 15 bases from J, leaving 19 bases between.

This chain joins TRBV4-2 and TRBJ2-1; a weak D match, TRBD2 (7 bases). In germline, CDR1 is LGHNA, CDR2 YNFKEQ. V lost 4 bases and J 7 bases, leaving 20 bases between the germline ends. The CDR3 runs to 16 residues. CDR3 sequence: CASSLGRGGLANEQFF. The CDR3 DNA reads TGTGCCAGCAGCCTTGGGAGGGGGGGCCTGGCAAATGAGCAGTTCTTC.

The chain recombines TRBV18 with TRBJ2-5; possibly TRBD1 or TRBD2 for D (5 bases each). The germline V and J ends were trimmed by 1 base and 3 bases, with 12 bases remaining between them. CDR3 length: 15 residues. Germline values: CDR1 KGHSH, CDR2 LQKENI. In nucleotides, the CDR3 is TGTGCCAGCTCACCACTTCAGGGAGCAGAAGAGACCCAGTACTTC. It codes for CASSPLQGAEETQYF.

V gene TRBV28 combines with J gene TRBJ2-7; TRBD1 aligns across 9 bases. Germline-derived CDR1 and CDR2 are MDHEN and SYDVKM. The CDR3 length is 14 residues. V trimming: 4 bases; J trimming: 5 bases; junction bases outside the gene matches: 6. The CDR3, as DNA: TGTGCCAGCAGTTCCGGACAGGGGTTCCACGAGCAGTACTTC. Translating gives CASSSGQGFHEQYF.